Listed below are T cell receptor beta chains from one sample, sequenced in a study of blood T cells in healthy people across ages. TCRdb redid the calling of the 5' RACE reads with MiXCR, one entry per CDR3 protein. The top ten hold roughly 8.2% of the sample, which has about 1,500,000 distinct CDR3 sequences, approximately 30% seen once. Sequencing was performed on blood. The receptors were gathered from a woman in her 30s in good health. The CDR3 runs from the conserved cysteine through the conserved F or W. The D gene is left open where the match is weak. Some rows mark clone size as missing; the rest say once, few, many or name a class of expanded clone.

>TRBJ1-2|TRBV6-5|-|-
CASSATGTAGYTF
TGTGCCAGCAGTGCTACAGGAACGGCTGGCTACACCTTC
>TRBJ2-7|TRBV5-1|-|-
CASRGGTSRQGRYEQYF
TGCGCCAGCAGGGGGGGGACGTCTAGACAGGGGAGGTACGAGCAGTACTTC
>TRBJ1-2|TRBV5-5|-|-
CASSFAQGSGYTF
TGTGCCAGCAGCTTTGCCCAGGGAAGTGGCTACACCTTC
>TRBJ1-2|TRBV29-1|-|-
CSVGRLSRGYTF
TGCAGCGTAGGACGCCTTTCGCGCGGCTACACCTTC
>TRBJ2-1|TRBV7-2|-|few
CAGSFAARNYNEQFF
TGTGCCGGCAGCTTCGCGGCTCGAAACTACAATGAGCAGTTCTTC
>TRBJ1-1|TRBV29-1|-|-
CSVPYGGGTEAFF
TGCAGCGTACCTTACGGGGGGGGCACTGAAGCTTTCTTT
>TRBJ2-7|TRBV29-1|-|-
CSVGVGMCEQYF
TGCAGCGTTGGTGTAGGGATGTGCGAGCAGTACTTC
>TRBJ2-3|TRBV12-3/TRBV12-4|TRBD2|-
CASRGGRTDAQYF
TGTGCCAGCAGGGGCGGGAGGACAGATGCGCAGTATTTT
>TRBJ2-7|TRBV12-3/TRBV12-4|TRBD1|-
CASGLQGSSYEQYF
TGTGCCAGCGGTTTACAGGGGAGCTCCTACGAGCAGTACTTC
>TRBJ2-3|TRBV29-1|-|-
CSAAPFSSTDTQYF
TGCAGCGCAGCACCATTCTCTAGCACAGATACGCAGTATTTT
>TRBJ2-7|TRBV7-9|-|-
CASSLDLGGDSYEQYF
TGTGCCAGCAGCTTAGATCTTGGGGGCGACTCCTACGAGCAGTACTTC
>TRBJ1-5|TRBV5-6|-|few
CASSLAPDSNQPQHF
TGTGCCAGCAGCTTGGCCCCGGATAGCAATCAGCCCCAGCATTTT
>TRBJ2-1|TRBV11-1|-|-
CVSSPEWERASYNEQFF
TGTGTCAGCAGCCCGGAGTGGGAGAGGGCCTCCTACAATGAGCAGTTCTTC
>TRBJ2-5|TRBV18|TRBD2|-
CASSRGLAGAQETQYF
TGTGCCAGCTCACGGGGCCTAGCGGGAGCTCAAGAGACCCAGTACTTC
>TRBJ2-1|TRBV2|-|few
CASSGVRVEQFF
TGTGCCAGCAGTGGAGTGAGGGTTGAGCAGTTCTTC
>TRBJ1-1|TRBV30|-|-
CAWSLGEDMNTEAFF
TGTGCCTGGAGTCTCGGAGAGGATATGAACACTGAAGCTTTCTTT
>TRBJ2-1|TRBV20-1|TRBD2|-
CSARGAGGPGYEQFF
TGCAGTGCTAGAGGAGCGGGGGGGCCGGGATATGAGCAGTTCTTC
>TRBJ2-4|TRBV5-6|TRBD1|-
CASSDGTGIVKNIQYF
TGTGCCAGCAGCGATGGGACAGGGATAGTCAAAAACATTCAGTACTTC
>TRBJ2-4|TRBV10-3|TRBD2|-
CAISGGTSSSQETKYF
TGTGCCATCAGTGGGGGGACTAGTTCGAGTCAAGAGACCAAGTACTTC
>TRBJ1-6|TRBV14|-|-
CASSQDRPGRNRSPLHF
TGTGCCAGCAGCCAAGATCGCCCCGGGCGGAATCGTTCACCCCTCCACTTT
>TRBJ2-5|TRBV20-1|-|many
CSAPQRERAAGETQYF
TGCAGTGCCCCCCAAAGAGAACGGGCCGCTGGGGAGACCCAGTACTTC
>TRBJ2-1|TRBV20-1|TRBD2|few
CSASQYSAGLAGDQGEQFF
TGCAGTGCTAGTCAGTATTCGGCTGGACTAGCGGGAGATCAGGGTGAGCAGTTCTTC
>TRBJ2-2|TRBV11-2|TRBD1|-
CASRQGADTGELFF
TGTGCCAGCAGACAGGGGGCCGACACCGGGGAGCTGTTTTTT
>TRBJ1-6|TRBV20-1|-|-
CSAYDGDYNSSLHF
TGCAGTGCTTACGACGGGGATTATAATTCATCCCTCCACTTT
>TRBJ1-1|TRBV6-5|TRBD1|-
CASRPQGANTEAFF
TGTGCCAGCAGGCCACAGGGGGCGAACACTGAAGCTTTCTTT
>TRBJ2-7|TRBV6-5|-|-
CASSYLAPGPQYF
TGTGCCAGCAGTTACCTAGCCCCGGGACCACAGTACTTC
>TRBJ2-7|TRBV10-2|-|many
CASKGTSRRRPGGEQYF
TGCGCCAGCAAGGGGACTAGTCGGCGTCGTCCAGGGGGCGAGCAGTACTTC
>TRBJ2-1|TRBV18|-|-
CASSPGIRDEQFF
TGTGCCAGCTCACCGGGGATACGGGATGAGCAGTTCTTC
>TRBJ2-1|TRBV7-9|TRBD2|few
CASSLVLAGLNEQFF
TGTGCCAGCAGCTTAGTACTAGCGGGGCTCAATGAGCAGTTCTTC
>TRBJ2-2|TRBV20-1|-|-
CSAGGRRGLTGELFF
TGCAGTGCTGGGGGTCGCCGAGGGCTCACCGGGGAGCTGTTTTTT
>TRBJ1-4|TRBV25-1|-|-
CASMGPLGQFF
TGTGCCAGCATGGGGCCGCTTGGGCAGTTTTTT
>TRBJ2-6|TRBV28|TRBD1|-
CVSSPQDRGGSGANVLTF
TGTGTCAGCAGTCCCCAGGACAGGGGAGGCTCTGGGGCCAACGTCCTGACTTTC
>TRBJ1-2|TRBV5-5|-|few
CASSLLGGAGYGYTF
TGTGCCAGCAGCTTGCTGGGGGGCGCGGGCTATGGCTACACCTTC
>TRBJ1-6|TRBV6-6|-|-
CASRPGQNNSPLHF
TGTGCCAGCAGGCCTGGACAGAATAATTCACCCCTCCACTTT
>TRBJ2-7|TRBV3-1|-|few
CASSQVGFSYEQYF
TGTGCCAGCAGCCAAGTAGGTTTCTCCTACGAGCAGTACTTC
>TRBJ1-5|TRBV4-1|TRBD1|-
CASSPPATGGQQPQHF
TGCGCCAGCAGCCCTCCCGCGACAGGGGGTCAACAGCCCCAGCATTTT
>TRBJ2-7|TRBV28|-|many
CASSFQYEQYF
TGTGCCAGCAGTTTTCAATACGAGCAGTACTTC
>TRBJ2-5|TRBV7-2|TRBD1|many
CASSPGQGAWETQYF
TGTGCCAGCAGCCCGGGACAGGGGGCGTGGGAGACCCAGTACTTC
>TRBJ1-1|TRBV29-1|-|few
CSVASAVDTEAFF
TGCAGCGTCGCCTCCGCAGTGGACACTGAAGCTTTCTTT
>TRBJ2-7|TRBV7-2|TRBD2|few
CASSLTLTSNYEQYF
TGTGCCAGCAGCTTGACACTGACTAGCAACTACGAGCAGTACTTC
>TRBJ2-7|TRBV28|-|many
CASSGPLTARGKYF
TGTGCCAGCAGCGGGCCCCTGACAGCTAGAGGGAAGTACTTC
>TRBJ1-5|TRBV6-6|TRBD1|-
CASSSGQGFIDQPQHF
TGTGCCAGCAGCTCCGGACAGGGATTTATCGATCAGCCCCAGCATTTT
>TRBJ2-7|TRBV20-1|-|-
CSAKGLDEQYF
TGCAGTGCTAAGGGTCTCGATGAGCAGTACTTC
>TRBJ1-6|TRBV5-1|TRBD1|few
CASSPDRGDNSPLHF
TGCGCCAGCAGCCCGGACAGGGGGGATAATTCACCCCTCCACTTT
>TRBJ2-7|TRBV5-1|-|many
CASSPDGTYYYEQYF
TGCGCCAGCAGCCCTGACGGGACATACTACTACGAGCAGTACTTC